The text below deals with one TCR beta chain. Its antigen remains unknown. The data belong to a study of blood T cells in healthy people across ages. Notes on the study in general: It was the long-lived donors that had more naive CD4+ cells and higher diversity than aged donors.

PCR was performed a second time for roughly 6 to 12 cycles using a sample-barcoded 5' primer and a J-beta primer mix. Tags on each cDNA molecule came from a template-switch adaptor with 12 random nucleotides. Using its own MiXCR run on the 5' RACE reads, TCRdb lists one record per CDR3 protein. The sample holds about 940,000 distinct CDR3 sequences, roughly 50% seen once. The sequence was obtained from a man under 40 in good health. Material: blood.

The CDR3, as DNA: TGTGCCAGCAGTAACCCGACACGCAATGAGCAGTTCTTC. The encoded protein is CASSNPTRNEQFF. The chain joins TRBV6-6 to TRBJ2-1; D is undetermined. The CDR3 sequence is 13 residues long. Trimming took off 5 bases at V and 6 bases at J, with 11 bases between the two ends. CDR1 is MNHNY and CDR2 is SVGAGI in the germline V gene (reference sequence).